Listed below are T cell receptor beta chains from one sample, sequenced in a study of shared clonotypes between healthy human individuals. Sequencing was performed with immunoSEQ multiplex PCR; in TCRdb, only in-frame clones are kept and a portion is missing. The table has about 960,000 clones, over 60% seen once. Sequencing used memory CD4+ T cells sorted from blood. The receptors were gathered from a man between 18 and 35 years old in good health. The CDR3 runs from the conserved cysteine through the conserved F or W. The D gene is left open where the match is weak. Some rows have no size entry. The others give once, few or many, or a class for an expanded clone.

D,size,length,J,V,CDR3,DNA
.,.,15,TRBJ2-6,TRBV7-9,CASSSMDSGANVLTF,TGTGCCAGCAGCTCCATGGATTCAGGGGCCAACGTCCTGACTTTC
.,.,13,TRBJ2-2,TRBV9,CASSRQNTGELFF,TGTGCCAGCAGCCGACAGAACACCGGGGAGCTGTTTTTT
TRBD1,.,16,TRBJ1-1,TRBV4-3,CASSRGQGAGSTEAFF,TGCGCCAGCAGCAGGGGACAGGGGGCGGGTAGCACTGAAGCTTTCTTT
.,.,13,TRBJ1-2,TRBV10-3,CAISVDSNYGYTF,TGTGCCATCAGTGTCGACTCTAACTATGGCTACACCTTC
TRBD1,.,14,TRBJ1-1,TRBV11-3,CASSGQGVGTEAFF,TGTGCCAGCAGCGGACAGGGCGTGGGCACTGAAGCTTTCTTT
TRBD2,.,15,TRBJ2-7,TRBV18,CASSPGSGGGYEQYF,TGTGCCAGCTCACCAGGTTCTGGCGGGGGTTACGAGCAGTACTTC
TRBD1,.,14,TRBJ2-7,TRBV6-1,CASTEGDRVSEQYF,TGTGCCAGCACCGAGGGGGACAGGGTCTCCGAGCAGTACTTC
.,.,13,TRBJ1-1,TRBV11-1,CASRPEGNTEAFF,TGTGCCAGCAGACCGGAAGGGAACACTGAAGCTTTCTTT
.,.,14,TRBJ1-2,TRBV27,CASGYGAGNYGYTF,TGTGCCAGCGGCTACGGGGCAGGAAACTATGGCTACACCTTC
.,many,11,TRBJ2-3,TRBV19,CATKSGDTQYF,TGTGCCACAAAATCGGGGGATACGCAGTATTTT
TRBD1,.,15,TRBJ2-2,TRBV9,CASSAQGQITGELFF,TGTGCCAGCAGCGCGCAGGGACAGATCACCGGGGAGCTGTTTTTT
.,.,13,TRBJ2-7,TRBV10-1,CASSSDTSYEQYF,TGCGCCAGCAGTTCGGACACGTCCTACGAGCAGTACTTC
.,.,16,TRBJ1-6,TRBV10-3,CAISSGGLEYNSPLHF,TGTGCCATCAGCTCAGGAGGGCTTGAGTATAATTCACCCCTCCACTTT
TRBD1,few,13,TRBJ2-1,TRBV30,CAWRVSNGTGVFF,TGTGCCTGGAGGGTAAGTAACGGGACAGGGGTCTTCTTC
.,once,12,TRBJ1-1,TRBV6-1,CASSARNTEAFF,TGTGCCAGCAGTGCCAGGAACACTGAAGCTTTCTTT
.,few,14,TRBJ2-2,TRBV28,CASREGSNTGELFF,TGTGCCAGCAGGGAGGGTTCCAACACCGGGGAGCTGTTTTTT
.,.,14,TRBJ2-5,TRBV7-9,CASSPVGGGETQYF,TGTGCCAGCAGCCCAGTGGGGGGTGGAGAGACCCAGTACTTC
.,.,14,TRBJ2-1,TRBV7-6,CASSSRPFQDEQFF,TGTGCCAGCAGCTCTAGACCTTTTCAAGATGAGCAGTTCTTC
.,.,15,TRBJ2-2,TRBV7-3,CASSPTGHGTGELFF,TGTGCCAGCAGCCCGACGGGTCATGGCACCGGGGAGCTGTTTTTT